Below, one T cell receptor (beta chain) is given with its context. This clonotype occurred many times. It lacks a known antigen. Qualities for individual bases were not recorded, and no much larger clone is one base off. This sample was taken from a study of Graves' ophthalmopathy and Graves' hyperthyroidism listed by TCRdb under 2018. At the level of the whole study: Peripheral blood was collected at initial diagnosis, before any treatment. To tell Graves' ophthalmopathy apart from Graves' hyperthyroidism, and to predict which patients would progress to ophthalmopathy, the study relied on TCR beta repertoire signatures. In total, 135 blood samples were TCR-sequenced: fewer than 50 ophthalmopathy, over 70 hyperthyroidism and 17 hyperthyroidism-to-ophthalmopathy patients. To explore V-J signatures distinguishing ophthalmopathy from hyperthyroidism, a discovery set of around 100 patients (roughly 44 ophthalmopathy, roughly 56 stable hyperthyroidism) was enrolled. An independent validation cohort was composed of some 19 hyperthyroidism patients and around 16 patients who later progressed from hyperthyroidism to ophthalmopathy. In a handful of hyperthyroidism patients, the T-cell repertoire of thyroid tissue was compared with the T-cell repertoire of blood. Following sampling, methimazole starting at 30 mg daily was administered to hyperthyroidism patients, and high-dose intravenous methylprednisolone was administered to ophthalmopathy patients. Overall study results and their limits: Most expanded thyroid clonotypes with a frequency above 0.001 also appeared in blood, which suggests that blood repertoires may reflect the immune response in the thyroid. In validation, the model predicted ophthalmopathy progression with 55% to 71% sensitivity and 72.22% specificity; 12 predicted patients were CT-confirmed with GO in a median of about 7.1 months. Ophthalmopathy was separated from stable hyperthyroidism by the 13-signature model with about 88% sensitivity and 81% to 84% specificity in cross-validation and with 80%/75% in the test set. Sample size was not statistically predetermined, and group allocation was not concealed from the investigators.

For CDR1 and CDR2, the germline V gene lists SGHDT and YYEEEE. The CDR3 measures 15 amino acids from cysteine to phenylalanine. CDR3 DNA only is kept here, 45 bases in frame from base 1. The V end loses 4 bases and the J end loses 2 bases, and a stretch of 16 bases separates them. Ophthalmopathy patients were characterized by moderately to severely active disease, a Clinical Activity Score of at least 3, a NOSPECS grade of at least 4, and a disease duration under 3 months. Anyone with other autoimmune diseases, uncontrolled infections, pregnancy or lactation was excluded from the study. Clinical symptoms, serum thyroxine, TRAb, thyroid ultrasound and orbital computed tomography were used for diagnosis. Using Ficoll-Paque density gradient centrifugation, PBMCs were isolated from 9 to 10 ml of fresh peripheral blood. Trizol reagent was used to extract the total RNA, and its quality was then checked on an Agilent 2100 Bioanalyzer.

For repertoire sequencing, TCR beta CDR3 regions were amplified from RNA transcripts. The first round was an RT-PCR using HTBI primers with the Qiagen OneStep RT-PCR kit, and this first round was followed by a second-round multiplex PCR, then size selection and purification. Sequencing of the libraries was carried out on an Illumina HiSeq2000 in paired-end mode with 100 bp reads. The authors' pipeline ran thus. SOAPnuke was used to process the reads, throwing out any read that had adapters, had uncalled bases, had a mean Phred below 15, or lacked an exact constant-primer or identifier match. COPE v1.2.5 was used to merge high-quality paired reads. Unique nucleotide sequences were defined as clonotypes and aligned to IMGT TRB V, D and J references using MiTCR v1.1. The analysis was limited to V-J combinations with a frequency above 0.0001, which together covered 99% to 99.2% of the repertoires. For each V-J combination, a TCR clonal expansion and chaos score was defined as F50 clonal expansion divided by the chaos observed in the TCRdist matrix. Welch's t-statistics and random forest were used to reduce features to 10 to 15 V-J combinations, which were fed into a naive Bayes classifier. The similarity between thyroid and blood repertoires was quantified using the Morisita-Horn index. TCRdb reprocessing: public reads trimmed at Q25 with fastp, clones called with MiXCR, in-frame beta chains kept. Merged by CDR3 protein, the rows form single entries marked with the most common genes and DNA. What appears here as the V and J calls and clone size reflects TCRdb's work, not the paper's. The sample table records 300,000 to 400,000 distinct CDR3 sequences; 17% of these occur just once. More than 9% of the sample is in the top ten clones.

The sample comprised peripheral blood. This chain joins TRBV5-6 to TRBJ2-7; the D gene cannot be resolved reliably. The sequence was collected from an adult man with Graves' ophthalmopathy. The nucleotides read TGTGCCAGCAGCGCCCTCTACGAGGTTCCCTACGAGCAGTACTTC. It translates to CASSALYEVPYEQYF.